This T cell receptor beta chain was sequenced during a study of low-dose radiotherapy and immunotherapy resistance in tumors (dated by TCRdb to between 2021 and 2024). In the study overall: Cohort 1 received 0.5 Gy per fraction every 2 weeks, with a prescribed total PTV dose of 6.5 Gy. Cohort 2 received 1 Gy per fraction every two weeks, with a total of 13 Gy over 26 weeks. Nivolumab was administered intravenously as a 240 mg flat dose every two weeks, and ipilimumab was administered intravenously at 1 mg/kg every six weeks. Cyclophosphamide 200 mg/m2 was administered intravenously every two weeks, one day before each radiation and immunotherapy administration. Starting on cycle 1 day 1, patients took 300 mg of aspirin by mouth once a day for four cycles. Randomization of trial participants into treatment groups was not performed. Eight patients were included in the translational analysis: three from the first dose cohort and the first five from the second dose cohort.

These reads were obtained on an Illumina HiSeq 2500. First-strand cDNA was synthesized using Superscript III and a set of TRAV- and TRBV-specific primers, so that both TCRalpha and TCRbeta chains were covered. TCRs were amplified with Phusion for 15 to 25 PCR cycles using a constant-region primer together with the adapter attached to the V primers. The isolated mRNA was amplified using the MessageAmp II aRNA Amplification Kit, with in vitro transcription performed for around 16 hours at 37 degrees C. The Dynabeads mRNA DIRECT Purification Kit was used to isolate the mRNA for TCR sequencing. Indexed Illumina adapters were added in a second approximately 26-cycle Phusion PCR, and the resulting products were purified with AMPure XP beads. The published analysis was carried out like this. Custom Perl scripts pooled TCR sequences encoding the same protein, removed out-of-frame sequences and computed each clonotype's abundance. Any TCR sequence supported by only a single read was excluded from analysis. The metrics used to describe the repertoires included Shannon entropy, Gini index, clonality, richness, and the frequency of TCRs shared between repertoires. TCRdb ran its own pipeline on the public reads, namely fastp trimming at Q25 and MiXCR clone calling, and kept in-frame beta chains. Each entry is one CDR3 protein sequence, shown with its most common DNA and genes. Here the V and J calls rest on TCRdb's processing, not on the authors' analysis. The sample profile shows around 79,000 distinct CDR3 sequences; around 18% of them were found once. The ten largest clones take up about 5.5% of the sample.

The CDR3, from cysteine to phenylalanine, totals 15 residues. Kept here is only the CDR3 DNA, which spans 45 bases and is read in frame from base 1. CDR1 SGHRS and CDR2 YFSETQ are derived from the germline V gene. V loses 2 bases of germline sequence and J loses 1 base, and the interval between the two ends is 12 bases. Ten or more counts support this clonotype. Its antigen remains unidentified. The sample holds no much larger clone one base away, and base qualities are not on file. The label giving this sample's time point can be read as: before trial treatment. Donors were enrolled in RACIN, a single-arm phase I dose-escalation trial combining nivolumab, ipilimumab, aspirin, low-dose cyclophosphamide and low-dose radiotherapy. Eligible patients had advanced, TIL-negative solid tumors.

The V and J segments used are TRBV5-1 and TRBJ1-1; TRBD1 is a possible D gene, resting on 5 matching bases. This receptor was identified in a male donor with prostate cancer. This sample comprised PBMCs, obtained before treatment. CDR3 sequence: CASSLISGRNTEAFF. DNA sequence: TGCGCCAGCAGCTTAATTTCGGGGCGGAACACTGAAGCTTTCTTT. Supplemented by the reference TRBV5-1 and TRBJ1-1 proteins around the CDR3, the complete variable domain is KAGVTQTPRYLIKTRGQQVTLSCSPISGHRSVSWYQQTPGQGLQFLFEYFSETQRNKGNFPGRFSGRQFSNSRSEMNVSTLELGDSALYLCASSLISGRNTEAFFGQGTRLTVV.